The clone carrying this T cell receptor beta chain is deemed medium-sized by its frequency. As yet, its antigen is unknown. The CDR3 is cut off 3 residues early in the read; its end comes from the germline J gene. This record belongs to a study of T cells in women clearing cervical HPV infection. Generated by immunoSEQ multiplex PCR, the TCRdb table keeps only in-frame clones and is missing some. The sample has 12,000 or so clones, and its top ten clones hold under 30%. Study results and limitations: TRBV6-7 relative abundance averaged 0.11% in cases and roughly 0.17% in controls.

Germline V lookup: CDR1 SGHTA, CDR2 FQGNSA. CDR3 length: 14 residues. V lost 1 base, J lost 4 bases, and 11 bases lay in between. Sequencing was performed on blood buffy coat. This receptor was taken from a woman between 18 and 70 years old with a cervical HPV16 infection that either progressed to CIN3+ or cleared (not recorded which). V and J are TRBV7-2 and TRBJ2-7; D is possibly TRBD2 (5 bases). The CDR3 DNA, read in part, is TGTGCCAGCAGCTTAGACACGGGGAGATACGAG. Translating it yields CASSLDTGRYE. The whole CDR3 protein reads CASSLDTGRYEQYF.